One and the same sample provided the 24 T cell receptor beta chains below, sequenced in a study of regulatory T cells in long-lasting Graves disease. Time point in this sample: newly diagnosed GD, antithyroid drugs for less than 3 months. The authors made the TCR library using RNA they extracted from PBMCs. Researchers made TCR beta libraries by using iRepertoire HTBI primers and running Arm-PCR on CDR3 regions. MiXCR, applied by TCRdb to the multiplex PCR reads, yields one record per CDR3 protein. This sample carries hundreds of thousands of distinct CDR3 sequences, 15% to 20% of them seen once, and the ten largest clones take 20% to 30%. The sample was also reused in another study, on T cells in Graves' hyperthyroidism and ophthalmopathy.

The source material was peripheral blood mononuclear cells (PBMCs), sampled at new diagnosis, from a patient treated with antithyroid drugs. The source of these receptors is a middle-aged woman with Graves disease.

There are many counts of this clonotype. The CDR3 loop is CAWSSGANTEAFF. CDR3 DNA: TGTGCCTGGAGTTCCGGGGCGAACACTGAAGCTTTCTTT. The rearrangement joins TRBV30 to TRBJ1-1, with D possibly being TRBD1 (5 bases). Germline loops: CDR1 GTSNPN, CDR2 SVGIG (reference sequence). The V gene lost 2 bases and the J gene lost 1 base, with 8 bases spanning the gap. The CDR3 is 13 residues long. The complete variable domain, with remaining parts taken from reference TRBV30 and TRBJ1-1, reads SQTIHQWPATLVQPVGSPLSLECTVEGTSNPNLYWYRQAAGRGLQLLFYSVGIGQISSEVPQNLSASRPQDRQFILSSKKLLLSDSGFYLCAWSSGANTEAFFGQGTRLTVV.

This clonotype was observed many times. The chain has TRBV6-2 or TRBV6-3 and TRBJ1-2, with a tentative D call TRBD1 (6 bases). The CDR3 is made up of 16 amino acids. Germline CDR1 is MNHEY and CDR2 is SVGEGT. V lost 0 bases and J lost 6, with 17 bases in between. CDR3 sequence (DNA): TGTGCCAGCAGTTACTCATCCGGGACACCATTGGATGGCTACACCTTC. The encoded protein is CASSYSSGTPLDGYTF.

This clonotype was picked up many times. The rearrangement joins TRBV2 to TRBJ1-5, with D perhaps matching TRBD1 (6 bases). Germline V gene sequence: CDR1 SNHLY, CDR2 FYNNEI. Trimming took off 4 bases at V and 3 bases at J, with 10 bases between the two ends. The CDR3 length is 14 residues. The CDR3 nucleotides are TGTGCCAGCAGTGCGGACAGTCCCAATCAGCCCCAGCATTTT. It translates to CASSADSPNQPQHF.

About this clonotype itself: A much larger clone differs from this one at a single base, so this may be a read error. V usage is TRBV6-2 or TRBV6-3 and J usage is TRBJ1-1; D not resolved. Germline values: CDR1 MNHEY, CDR2 SVGEGT. The CDR3 sequence is 12 residues long. V lost 5 bases, J lost 7 bases, and 11 bases lay in between. The CDR3 coding sequence is TGTGCCAGCAGTGTAGAGGCGTATGAAGCTTTCTTT. Protein product: CASSVEAYEAFF.

In its sample, this clonotype was seen many times. V usage is TRBV18 and J usage is TRBJ1-2, with a tentative D call TRBD1 (6 bases). V lost 5 bases and J lost 2, with 12 bases in between. CDR3 length: 14 amino acids. The germline CDR1 and CDR2 sequences are KGHSH and LQKENI. CDR3 sequence (DNA): TGTGCCAGCTCAACAACGGACAGCAACTATGGCTACACCTTC. Protein sequence: CASSTTDSNYGYTF.

In this sample, this clonotype turned up many times. The chain joins TRBV18 to TRBJ2-5; D gene unclear. Germline V lookup: CDR1 KGHSH, CDR2 LQKENI. The CDR3 covers 14 residues. Trimming stripped 2 bases from V and 2 bases from J, with 9 bases between. Here the CDR3 DNA reads TGTGCCAGCTCACCAATGATGGGGCAAGAGACCCAGTACTTC. Translating gives CASSPMMGQETQYF.

On this clonotype itself: A read error is possible here, since a much larger clone lies one base away. The V and J genes are TRBV6-9 and TRBJ1-1; D call uncertain. The CDR3 is 14 residues long. Germline V gene lookup returns CDR1 MNHGY and CDR2 SVAAGI. The CDR3 DNA reads as TGTGCCGGCAGTTCAGAGTATACGAACACTGAAGCTTTCTTT. Encoded protein: CAGSSEYTNTEAFF.

In this sample, this clonotype turned up a few times. The CDR3 DNA sequence: TGTGCCAGCGGGGGGGGATATAACTATGGCTACACCTTC. It codes for CASGGGYNYGYTF. V is TRBV2 and J is TRBJ1-2, with D tentatively TRBD1 (5 bases). Germline V gives CDR1 SNHLY, CDR2 FYNNEI. V was pared by 8 bases and J by 1 base, with 11 bases between. This CDR3 contains 13 residues.

The chain links TRBV2 to TRBJ1-2, with D perhaps matching TRBD1 (5 bases). This CDR3 spans 14 amino acids. The V gene lost 7 bases and the J gene lost 4 bases, with 16 bases spanning the gap. Germline values: CDR1 SNHLY, CDR2 FYNNEI. The CDR3 region has the DNA TGTGCCAGCATTTCGGCGACAGAGAGCTATGGCTACACCTTC. It specifies CASISATESYGYTF.

This clonotype has just a few counts. The rearrangement uses TRBV20-1 and TRBJ1-2; D gene uncertain. V dropped 3 bases and J dropped 2 bases, with 13 bases sitting between them. Germline CDR1 is DFQATT and CDR2 is SNEGSKA (reference sequence). This CDR3 comprises 14 residues. The CDR3 loop is CSASAEPLNYGYTF. The CDR3, as DNA: TGCAGTGCTAGTGCAGAACCTCTGAACTATGGCTACACCTTC.

This clonotype was recorded a few times. The rearrangement joins TRBV3-1 to TRBJ2-1, with 15 bases fitting TRBD2. CDR1 LGHDT and CDR2 YNNKEL come from the germline V gene (reference sequence). This CDR3 contains 17 residues. V lost 1 base to trimming and J lost 7 bases; unmatched junction nucleotides: 5. DNA of the CDR3: TGTGCCAGCAGCCAAGCCCTGGGACTAGCGGGGGGTAATGAGCAGTTCTTC. Translated: CASSQALGLAGGNEQFF.

The chain joins TRBV5-1 to TRBJ1-1; D gene ambiguous. The germline CDR1 and CDR2 sequences are SGHRS and YFSETQ. Trimming cost V 5 bases and J 1 base, with 12 bases left between them. The CDR3 totals 14 residues. The CDR3 is CASSSTRANTEAFF. The DNA for the CDR3 is TGCGCCAGCAGTTCTACGCGGGCGAACACTGAAGCTTTCTTT.

This clonotype was picked up many times. The chain is built from TRBV5-1 and TRBJ1-4; D is unresolved. Germline CDR1 reads SGHRS; CDR2 reads YFSETQ. V was shortened by 4 bases and J by 9 bases, with 10 bases between the two germline ends. The CDR3 length is 12 residues. The CDR3 sequence is CASSPDGKKLFF. The CDR3 DNA reads as TGCGCCAGCAGCCCGGACGGGAAAAAACTGTTTTTT.

This clonotype was counted at least ten times. Here the CDR3 reads CASKGQGRSPLHF. In nucleotides, the CDR3 is TGTGCCAGCAAGGGACAGGGGCGTTCACCCCTCCACTTT. The chain uses TRBV6-1 and TRBJ1-6, with 10 bases lining up with TRBD1. Germline lookup yields CDR1 MNHNS and CDR2 SASEGT. The CDR3 covers 13 residues. V dropped 7 bases and J dropped 9; count of bases not matched to a gene: 3.

This clonotype was counted many times. J is TRBJ1-2 and V is TRBV3-1, with no clear D. The CDR3 contains 16 residues. In germline, CDR1 is LGHDT, CDR2 YNNKEL (reference sequence). V was cut by 0 bases and J by 8 bases, with 19 bases left in between. DNA of the CDR3: TGTGCCAGCAGCCAAGAAAGGGTCAAGTTCATTCGGGGCTACACCTTC. Translation gives CASSQERVKFIRGYTF.

The chain has TRBV6-2 or TRBV6-3 and TRBJ2-4; D possibly uses TRBD1 or TRBD2 (6 bases each). With 6 bases removed from V and 1 base from J, the gap between germline ends came to 16 bases. Germline V gene sequence: CDR1 MNHEY, CDR2 SVGEGT. The CDR3 extends over 16 amino acids. Here the CDR3 reads CASSPGWGAAKNIQYF. In DNA form, the CDR3 reads TGTGCCAGCAGCCCCGGGTGGGGGGCTGCCAAAAACATTCAGTACTTC.

This clonotype was recorded many times. The chain carries TRBV12-3 or TRBV12-4 and TRBJ2-7; maybe TRBD2 (6 bases). CDR3 length equals 13 residues. The V end lost 7 bases, the J end lost 7 bases, and 17 bases lay between the germline ends. CDR3 nucleotide sequence: TGTGCCAGCAATCGTGGGACTTGGGGGGAGCAGTACTTC. Translated: CASNRGTWGEQYF.

This clonotype was recorded at least ten times. The chain joins TRBV7-9 to TRBJ2-7; D remains ambiguous. V lost 5 bases to trimming and J lost 6 bases, with 20 bases between them. Germline V gene data show CDR1 as SEHNR and CDR2 as FQNEAQ (reference sequence). The CDR3 is made up of 15 amino acids. CDR3 region: CASSPGAGPSVEQYF. In nucleotides, the CDR3 is TGTGCCAGCAGCCCAGGAGCCGGGCCCTCTGTCGAGCAGTACTTC.

At least ten counts were recorded for this clonotype. V usage is TRBV7-8 and J usage is TRBJ2-7, with no clear D. Germline CDR1 SGHVS, CDR2 FQNEAQ. The CDR3 is 14 residues long. The germline V and J ends were trimmed by 7 bases and 4 bases, with 17 bases remaining between them. Here the CDR3 reads CASTPDTPPYEQYF. For the CDR3, the DNA is TGTGCCAGCACCCCCGACACTCCCCCGTACGAGCAGTACTTC.

A word on this clonotype: The junction departs from germline at one end; a sequencing error may be responsible. The rearrangement joins TRBV18 to TRBJ1-2, with 8 bases aligning to TRBD1. The V gene's germline CDR1 is KGHSH and CDR2 LQKENI. CDR3 size: 17 residues. The CDR3 sequence: CASSPKAGGSGFYGYTF. The CDR3 nucleotides are TGTGCCAGTTCACCAAAGGCAGGGGGCTCCGGTTTCTATGGCTACACCTTC.

This clonotype has only a few counts. The J gene is TRBJ1-3, the V gene TRBV10-3; 7 nucleotides line up with TRBD1. The trim removed 6 bases at V and 3 bases at J, leaving 5 bases unmatched. The CDR3 runs 14 residues. Germline CDR1 ENHRY, CDR2 SYGVKD. CDR3 amino acids: CAIRETGLGNTIYF. For the CDR3, the DNA is TGTGCCATCAGAGAGACAGGGCTTGGAAACACCATATATTTT.

Ten or more counts support this clonotype. This chain connects TRBV18 to TRBJ1-1, with D hard to call. The CDR3 sequence is 14 residues long. Looked up from germline, CDR1 is KGHSH and CDR2 is LQKENI. The V gene lost 5 bases and the J gene lost 3 bases, with 13 bases spanning the gap. The CDR3 loop reads CASSSGYYDTEAFF. CDR3 DNA: TGTGCCAGCTCAAGTGGATATTATGACACTGAAGCTTTCTTT.

This chain connects TRBV4-1 to TRBJ1-5; D is unclear. The CDR3 consists of 15 residues. CDR1 is MGHRA, CDR2 YSYEKL, per germline. Between the trimmed V and J ends, which lost 4 bases and 3 bases, there was a span of 13 bases. The CDR3 DNA reads as TGCGCCAGCAGCCCCAGCAGCACCTCCAATCAGCCCCAGCATTTT. This sequence encodes CASSPSSTSNQPQHF.

This clonotype was seen repeatedly, ten times or more. V usage is TRBV5-1 and J usage is TRBJ2-1; D is ambiguous. Trimming shortened V by 1 base and J by 6 bases, and 5 bases separated the two germline ends. Germline V CDR1 and CDR2: SGHRS, YFSETQ. The CDR3 consists of 12 residues. CDR3 sequence: CASSLNGNEQFF. In DNA, the CDR3 is TGCGCCAGCAGCTTGAATGGCAATGAGCAGTTCTTC.